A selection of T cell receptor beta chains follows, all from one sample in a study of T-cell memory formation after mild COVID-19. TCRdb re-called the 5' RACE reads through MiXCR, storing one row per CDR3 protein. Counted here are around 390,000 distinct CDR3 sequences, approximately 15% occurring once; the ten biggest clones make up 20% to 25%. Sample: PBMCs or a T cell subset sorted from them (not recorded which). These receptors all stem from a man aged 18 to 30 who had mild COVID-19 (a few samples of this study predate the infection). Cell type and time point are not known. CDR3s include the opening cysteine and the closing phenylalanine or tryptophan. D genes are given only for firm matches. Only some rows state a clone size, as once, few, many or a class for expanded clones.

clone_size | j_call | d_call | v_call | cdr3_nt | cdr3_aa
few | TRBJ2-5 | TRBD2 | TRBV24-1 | TGTGCCACCAGTGACCACCTGACTAGCAGCCAAGAGACCCAGTACTTC | CATSDHLTSSQETQYF
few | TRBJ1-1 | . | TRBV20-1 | TGCAGTGCTAGAGATTCACATAACACTGAAGCTTTCTTT | CSARDSHNTEAFF
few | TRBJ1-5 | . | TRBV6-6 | TGTGCCAGCAGAGACGGGACGTTTAGCAATCAGCCCCAGCATTTT | CASRDGTFSNQPQHF
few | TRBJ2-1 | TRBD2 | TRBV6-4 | TGTGCCAGCAGCGGGACTAGCGGGTCGGGTGAGCAGTTCTTC | CASSGTSGSGEQFF
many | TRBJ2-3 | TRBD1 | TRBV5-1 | TGCGCCAGCAGCTACGGACAGGGAACTCCTGCTAGCACAGATACGCAGTATTTT | CASSYGQGTPASTDTQYF
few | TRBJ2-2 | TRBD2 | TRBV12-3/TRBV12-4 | TGTGCCAGCAGTTTTCGGGAGGGGACCGGGGAGCTGTTTTTT | CASSFREGTGELFF
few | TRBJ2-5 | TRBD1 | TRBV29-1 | TGCAGCGGCCTAGGGACAGGGGGCCGAGAGACCCAGTACTTC | CSGLGTGGRETQYF
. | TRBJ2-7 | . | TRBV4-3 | TGCGCCAGCAGCCAGGACCTCCGAGGGGACTACGAGCAGTACTTC | CASSQDLRGDYEQYF
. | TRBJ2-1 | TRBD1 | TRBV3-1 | TGTGCCAGCAGCCGATTCCCCGGGACAGGGTTCAATGAGCAGTTCTTC | CASSRFPGTGFNEQFF
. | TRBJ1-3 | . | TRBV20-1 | TGCAGTGCTAGGGACCAGCGGGGGGGGTCACTCTCTGGAAACACCATATATTTT | CSARDQRGGSLSGNTIYF
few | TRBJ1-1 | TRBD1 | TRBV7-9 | TGTGCCAGCAGCTTTACAGGGGAGGGGAACACTGAAGCTTTCTTT | CASSFTGEGNTEAFF
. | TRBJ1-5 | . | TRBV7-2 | TGTGCCAGCAGCTTTGGGGCGGGAAGCAATCAGCCCCAGCATTTT | CASSFGAGSNQPQHF
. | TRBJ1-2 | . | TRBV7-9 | TGTGCCAGCAGGCCCGAAGGGGAGGTCGGCTACACCTTC | CASRPEGEVGYTF
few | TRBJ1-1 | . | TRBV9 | TGTGCCAGCAGCGGCCAGGGGCAGAACACTGAAGCTTTCTTT | CASSGQGQNTEAFF
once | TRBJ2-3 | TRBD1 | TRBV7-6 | TGTGCCAGCAGCGCGACAGGGATTGTGGCAGATACGCAGTATTTT | CASSATGIVADTQYF
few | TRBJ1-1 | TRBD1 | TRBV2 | TGTGCCAGCAGCGACCCAGGGGGTGGCTTCGCTGAAGCTTTCTTT | CASSDPGGGFAEAFF
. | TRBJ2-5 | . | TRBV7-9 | TGTGCCAGCAAACCCGCCTTAGTAGAAGAGACCCAGTACTTC | CASKPALVEETQYF
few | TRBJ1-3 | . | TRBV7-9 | TGTGCCAGCAGCTTAGTGGCGGCAGCTGGAAACACCATATATTTT | CASSLVAAAGNTIYF
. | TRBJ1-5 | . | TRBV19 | TGTGCCAGTAGTAGGATGGCCAATCAGCCCCAGCATTTT | CASSRMANQPQHF
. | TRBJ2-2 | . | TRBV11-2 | TGTGCCAGCAGCTTTCTCAGGAACACCGGGGAGCTGTTTTTT | CASSFLRNTGELFF
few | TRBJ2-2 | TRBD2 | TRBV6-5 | TGTGCCAGCAGGTCCGGACTAGCGGGGGGCGGGGAGCTGTTTTTT | CASRSGLAGGGELFF
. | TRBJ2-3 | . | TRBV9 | TGTGCCAGCAGCGTAGCGGGTGAAGATACGCAGTATTTT | CASSVAGEDTQYF
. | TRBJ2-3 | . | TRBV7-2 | TGTGCCAGCAGCTTACAGGGTAGCTGGGCAGATACGCAGTATTTT | CASSLQGSWADTQYF
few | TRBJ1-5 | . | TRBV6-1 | TGTGCCAGCGGGAGGGCAGGGCAGAATCAGCCCCAGCATTTT | CASGRAGQNQPQHF
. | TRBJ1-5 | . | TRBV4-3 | TGCGCCAGCAGCCAAGATTGGGGAAGTTACCAGCCCCAGCATTTT | CASSQDWGSYQPQHF
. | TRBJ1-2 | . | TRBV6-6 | TGTGCCAGCAGATCCCGGGACCCCTACTACACCTTC | CASRSRDPYYTF
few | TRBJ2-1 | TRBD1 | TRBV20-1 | TGCAGTGCTAGACCCCGGACAGGGTCAATTTCTTGGGAGCAGTTCTTC | CSARPRTGSISWEQFF
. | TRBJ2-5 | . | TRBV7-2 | TGTGCCAGCAGCTCCCGGAGACTAGTCGGAGAGACCCAGTACTTC | CASSSRRLVGETQYF
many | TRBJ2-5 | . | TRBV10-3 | TGTGCCATCAGTGAGCTAGCGTCAGAGACCCAGTACTTC | CAISELASETQYF
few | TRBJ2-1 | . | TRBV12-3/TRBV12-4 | TGTGCCAGCAGCCAAGGGTCACAGCTGGTCCATGAGCAGTTCTTC | CASSQGSQLVHEQFF
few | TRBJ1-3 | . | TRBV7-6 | TGTGCCAGCAGTCCTCGCGGGACTGGAAACACCATATATTTT | CASSPRGTGNTIYF
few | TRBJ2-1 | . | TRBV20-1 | TGCAGTGCTAGAGATTCCCAGGGGTTGGTAAATGAGCAGTTCTTC | CSARDSQGLVNEQFF
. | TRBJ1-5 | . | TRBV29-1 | TGCAGCGTGTCGGATCGCAATCAGCCCCAGCATTTT | CSVSDRNQPQHF
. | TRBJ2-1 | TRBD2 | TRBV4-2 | TGTGCCAGCAGCCAGCAAGCGGGGTACTACAATGAGCAGTTCTTC | CASSQQAGYYNEQFF
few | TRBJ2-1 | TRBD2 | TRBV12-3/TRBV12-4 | TGTGCCAGCAGTTTCCCAGCGGGGCGGGGGTTCTTC | CASSFPAGRGFF
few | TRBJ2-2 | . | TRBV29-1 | TGCAGCGTTGGAGGGAACACCGGGGAGCTGTTTTTT | CSVGGNTGELFF
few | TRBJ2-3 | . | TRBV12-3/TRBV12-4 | TGTGCCAGCAGTCCGGGGGGCCGGTTTGCGGATACGCAGTATTTT | CASSPGGRFADTQYF
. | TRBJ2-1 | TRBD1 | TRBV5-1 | TGCGCCAGCAGCTGGGCCGGGACAGGGGGCTATGAGCAGTTCTTC | CASSWAGTGGYEQFF
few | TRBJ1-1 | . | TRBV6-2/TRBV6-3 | TGTGCCAGCGGAAGGAGTGAGTCAGGGGAAGCTTTCTTT | CASGRSESGEAFF
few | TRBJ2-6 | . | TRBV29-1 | TGCAGCGCCAGTCAACCTGGGGCCAACGTCCTGACTTTC | CSASQPGANVLTF
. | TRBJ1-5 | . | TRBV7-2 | TGTGCCAGCAGCTTTCAGGGGTACGGAGTTCAGCCCCAGCATTTT | CASSFQGYGVQPQHF
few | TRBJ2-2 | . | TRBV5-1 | TGCGCCAGCAGCTTAGGCCGGGAAAACACCGGGGAGCTGTTTTTT | CASSLGRENTGELFF
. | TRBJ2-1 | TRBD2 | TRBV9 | TGTGCCAGCAGCGTAGAACCCGGGGGGGCCGGGCGTGAGCAGTTCTTC | CASSVEPGGAGREQFF
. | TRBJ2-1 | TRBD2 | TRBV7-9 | TGTGCCAGCAGCTTAGTTGTGCTAGCGGGAACCAATGAGCAGTTCTTC | CASSLVVLAGTNEQFF
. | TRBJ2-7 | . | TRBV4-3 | TGCGCCAGCAGCCAACGGGTAACGGCCAAGGACGAGCAGTACTTC | CASSQRVTAKDEQYF
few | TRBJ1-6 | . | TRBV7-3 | TGTGCCAGCAGCTTAATGGCCTATTCACCCCTCCACTTT | CASSLMAYSPLHF
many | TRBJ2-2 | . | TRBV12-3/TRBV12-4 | TGTGCCAGCAGTGCTAACCGGGACTACACCGGGGAGCTGTTTTTT | CASSANRDYTGELFF
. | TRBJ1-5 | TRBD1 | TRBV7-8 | TGTGCCAGCAGCCCACCGAGGACAGGGGCCGATAGCAATCAGCCCCAGCATTTT | CASSPPRTGADSNQPQHF
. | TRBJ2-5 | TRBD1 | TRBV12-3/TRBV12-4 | TGTGCCAGCAGCCCCCCGGGACAGGGCGGAGAGACCCAGTACTTC | CASSPPGQGGETQYF
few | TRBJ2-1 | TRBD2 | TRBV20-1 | TGCAGTGCTCCCCCTCCGGGACTAGCACGCAATGAGCAGTTCTTC | CSAPPPGLARNEQFF
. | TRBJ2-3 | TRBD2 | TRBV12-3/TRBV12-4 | TGTGCCAGCAGTTTAGGGGCGGGGGTACCGCCAGATACGCAGTATTTT | CASSLGAGVPPDTQYF
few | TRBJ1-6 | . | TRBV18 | TGTGCCAGCTCATCGACGCTGGGTAATTCACCCCTCCACTTT | CASSSTLGNSPLHF
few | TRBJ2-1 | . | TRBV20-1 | TGCAGTGCTAGAGGGGGGGCCCTAGGGGATGAGCAGTTCTTC | CSARGGALGDEQFF
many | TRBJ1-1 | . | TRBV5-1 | TGCGCCAGCAGCTTGGGGGCAGCGGTCGCGAACACTGAAGCTTTCTTT | CASSLGAAVANTEAFF
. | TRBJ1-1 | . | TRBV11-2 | TGTGCCAGCAGCTTAGCGGTCGGTTCACAGGAAGCTTTCTTT | CASSLAVGSQEAFF